This TCR beta chain was observed in a study of shared clonotypes between healthy human individuals (dated by TCRdb to about 2020). For the study in its entirety: The cohort included three men and a couple of women between 18 and 49 years of age. Libraries were prepared and TCR repertoires were sequenced by different laboratories using diverse techniques, in order to increase sequencing depth and limit assay-specific biases. For each donor, CD4 naive and CD4 memory were each given three plates, CD8 naive was given two plates, and CD8 memory was given one plate. Leukapheresis yielded between about 0.85 and 10 billion PBMCs per donor. To estimate repertoire size and how much clonotype sharing occurs between individuals, the study deeply sequenced the blood TCR repertoires of roughly 5 healthy adults.

The research as a whole found: Across a handful of donors, approximately 5% of naive CD4, over 3% of naive CD8, about 2.3% of memory CD4, and approximately 0.4% of memory CD8 clonotypes were shared. Naive subsets generally had larger estimated clonotype richness than memory subsets did. Clonotypes shared by all four sorted-subset donors showed higher generation probabilities than non-shared clonotypes. Rarefaction of sorted-subset datasets indicated incomplete sequencing despite the large sequencing depth. Pairwise subsampling indicated that sequencing depth was expected to affect the degree of clonotype sharing among donors. Sampling was limited to blood, and TCR repertoires in tissue likely differ from TCR repertoires in blood. Because the study included a small number of donors, the genetic and exposure-history diversity represented was limited.

Using the deep immunoSEQ assay, TCR CDR3 regions were amplified from genomic DNA by multiplex PCR. Extracted genomic DNA from each cell subset was spread evenly across all wells of several immunoSEQ 96-well plates, with each plate serving as a replicate. For sorted subsets, around 200 ng genomic DNA, equal to tens of thousands of T cell genomes, was loaded into each replicate PCR. The purified libraries were quantified using a Qubit 3.0 fluorometer, sized with a Bioanalyzer 2100, and then quantified again using the KAPA Library Quantification kit. Each immunoSEQ 96-well plate was sequenced on its own single-read 150-cycle Illumina NextSeq 550 flow cell. The paper's processing steps were these. The immunoSEQ output contained only junctional sequences without quality scores, so filtering could not match that applied to full-length reads. Sequences were annotated with PyIR, a Python wrapper for IgBLAST v1.9, using IMGT germline references to assign V/J genes and CDR3. Reads were removed for weak V/J assignments (E-value above 1e-6), missing CDR3, stop codons, out-of-frame junctions, or ambiguous translated residues. V3J clonotypes were defined by identical inferred V gene, J gene, and CDR3 amino acid sequence. To compute the percentage overlap between repertoires, the number of shared unique clonotypes was divided by the size of the smaller repertoire. Repertoire richness was assessed with RTK rarefaction, the Chao1 estimator, and Recon v2.1 estimates of unobserved clonotypes. Generation probabilities for all TCRbeta clonotypes obtained by the gDNA method from four donors were computed using OLGA. Here the immuneACCESS table is served through TCRdb, limited to in-frame sequences with V and J called. Missing clones are a known gap in these copies; in checked studies unresolved V genes cover under half, and the rest lacks a known reason. The DNA gave D and trimming, while V, J and clone size come from that table. This sample has roughly 2 million clones in its table, and about 95% of those were observed once. The ten most abundant clones make up about 1.1% of the sample.

The cysteine opens and the phenylalanine closes a CDR3 of 15 amino acids. CDR3 DNA only is kept here, 45 bases in frame from base 1. V lost 2 bases and J lost 4 bases; the stretch between them is 15 bases long. CDR1 MGHRA and CDR2 YSYEKL are derived from the germline V gene. A note on this clone: Which antigen it targets is not known. No qualities accompany the bases; no much larger clone lies one base away.

CD8 naive samples were CD45RO-negative cells positively selected for CCR7, giving a CD45RA+CCR7+ population that excluded TemRA cells. The donors were healthy, HIV-negative adults with no recently reported acute infections or vaccinations. Every donor was a Caucasian adult living in Nashville, Tennessee, USA. After blood collection by leukapheresis, PBMCs were isolated using Ficoll-Histopaque density gradient centrifugation and then cryopreserved in the vapor phase of liquid nitrogen. Analytical flow cytometry was used to check the purity and quantity of every magnetically sorted T cell population. Genomic DNA was isolated from each sorted fraction and quantified by UV absorbance on a Nanodrop 2000c.

Recombination linked TRBV4-1 to TRBJ2-7, and possibly TRBD2, on 5 matching bases. The receptor was isolated from a man aged 18 to 29 in good health. Specimen: naive CD8+ T cells sorted from blood. The sample's cell subset or site label is to be understood as: CD45RA+CCR7+. At the DNA level, the sequence is TGCGCCAGCAGCCAATACTCCGGGGAACTTTACGAGCAGTACTTC. Its protein is CASSQYSGELYEQYF.